Shown below are 23 T cell receptor beta chains from a single sample sequenced in a study of T cell responses to AZD1222 COVID-19 vaccine. Clones were read by immunoSEQ multiplex PCR, and TCRdb kept only the in-frame ones, dropping some. The table includes roughly 260,000 clones, 85% to 95% detected once. Sequenced here: peripheral blood, sampled on day 0 of AZD1222 vaccination. These receptors were taken from an adult in good health.

This clone was seen once. The rearrangement uses TRBV27 and TRBJ2-6; TRBD2 agrees at 12 bases. Germline V gene data show CDR1 as MNHEY and CDR2 as SMNVEV (reference sequence). This CDR3 has 18 residues. V lost 5 bases to trimming and J lost 2 bases; unmatched junction nucleotides: 7. The CDR3 loop reads CASSGRLAGVAGANVLTF. CDR3 coding DNA: TGTGCCAGCAGTGGGAGACTAGCGGGAGTGGCTGGGGCCAACGTCCTGACTTTC.

The chain links TRBV2 to TRBJ1-2, with TRBD1 identical over 8 bases. This CDR3 has 12 amino acids. V lost 7 bases to trimming and J lost 7 bases; unmatched junction nucleotides: 5. Germline CDR1 and CDR2: SNHLY and FYNNEI. The chain's CDR3 is CASKDRAVGYTF. The CDR3 bases are TGTGCCAGCAAGGACAGGGCTGTTGGCTACACCTTC.

The rearrangement joins TRBV10-3 to TRBJ2-7; 7 positions match TRBD1. The V gene's germline CDR1 is ENHRY and CDR2 SYGVKD. V lost 6 bases, J lost 5 bases, and 10 bases stayed unmatched. This CDR3 has 14 amino acids. This chain's CDR3 is CAISYRGGYNEQYF. The CDR3 DNA is TGTGCCATCAGCTACAGGGGTGGGTACAACGAGCAGTACTTC.

V usage is TRBV29-1 and J usage is TRBJ2-7; D assignment may be TRBD1 or TRBD2 (5 bases each). V lost 3 bases to trimming and J lost 2 bases, with 17 bases between them. Germline V gene lookup returns CDR1 SQVTM and CDR2 ANQGSEA. CDR3 length equals 15 residues. In DNA, the CDR3 is TGCAGCGTTGACCTTTCCGGGACGGGGACCTACGAGCAGTACTTC. Residues: CSVDLSGTGTYEQYF.

The genes are TRBV11-2 and TRBJ2-3; no reliable D call. This CDR3 comprises 16 residues. Trimming removed 0 bases from V and 2 bases from J, with 12 bases in between. CDR1 and CDR2 from the germline V gene are SGHAT and FQNNGV. The CDR3 DNA sequence: TGTGCCAGCAGCTTAGATCTTAGGCGAGCCACAGATACGCAGTATTTT. Translated, it gives CASSLDLRRATDTQYF.

The genes are TRBV7-6 and TRBJ1-1, with TRBD1 as a possible D gene (5 bases). The CDR3 extends over 14 amino acids. Trimming pared 5 bases from V and 2 bases from J, leaving 12 bases between. Per the germline V gene, CDR1 is SGHVS and CDR2 is FNYEAQ. The CDR3 DNA follows: TGTGCCAGCAGCGGACGGCAGGGTAACACTGAAGCTTTCTTT. It specifies CASSGRQGNTEAFF.

The table lists this clone with a few counts. The V call is TRBV5-6, the J call TRBJ2-7; 10 bases line up with TRBD1. The CDR3 runs to 15 residues. Germline-derived CDR1 and CDR2 are SGHDT and YYEEEE. J was trimmed by 5 bases and V by 3 bases; bases with no gene match: 8. The CDR3 coding sequence is TGTGCCAGCAGCTACCCCGGGACAGGGGCGGACGAGCAGTACTTC. It encodes CASSYPGTGADEQYF.

The chain uses TRBV6-5 and TRBJ2-2; D ambiguous. CDR1 is MNHEY, CDR2 SVGAGI, per germline. The V end lost 2 bases, the J end lost 3 bases, and 7 bases lay between the germline ends. The length of the CDR3 is 14 residues. The CDR3 sequence: CASSYRLDTGELFF. The CDR3 bases are TGTGCCAGCAGTTACAGGTTGGACACCGGGGAGCTGTTTTTT.

The J gene is TRBJ2-2, the V gene TRBV5-4; 9 bases are shared with TRBD2. The CDR3 consists of 16 residues. Germline V gene data show CDR1 as SGHNT and CDR2 as YYREEE (reference sequence). J was trimmed by 5 bases and V by 5 bases; bases with no gene match: 10. This CDR3 is CASSSSAGGRTGELFF. DNA of the CDR3: TGTGCCAGCAGTTCTAGCGCGGGGGGGCGAACCGGGGAGCTGTTTTTT.

The count of this clone is one. The rearrangement links TRBV15 to TRBJ2-1; 10 positions match TRBD2. Germline V gene data show CDR1 as LNHNV and CDR2 as YYDKDF (reference sequence). The V and J ends lost 2 bases and 8 bases, in that order; junction bases with no gene match: 6. This CDR3 region has 15 residues. CDR3 loop: CATSRRTSGIDEQFF. In DNA form, the CDR3 reads TGTGCCACCAGCAGAAGAACTAGCGGGATCGATGAGCAGTTCTTC.

The CDR3 coding sequence is TGTGCCAGCAGCGTTTCCGGAGGGAGGGACACTGAAGCTTTCTTT. This sequence encodes CASSVSGGRDTEAFF. The gene calls are TRBV9 and TRBJ1-1; D unclear. The germline CDR1 and CDR2 sequences are SGDLS and YYNGEE. The CDR3 has 15 amino acids. V shed 2 bases and J shed 3 bases, with 14 bases lying between them.

The sample holds a few counts of this clone. The chain couples TRBV20-1 to TRBJ2-5; unclear D gene. V lost 0 bases and J lost 3, with 2 bases in between. Germline V gives CDR1 DFQATT, CDR2 SNEGSKA (reference sequence). CDR3 length: 11 residues. In DNA form, the CDR3 reads TGCAGTGCTAGAGACAAAGAGACCCAGTACTTC. Translation gives CSARDKETQYF.

The chain joins TRBV19 to TRBJ1-1, with D unresolved. Deletions cut 5 bases from V and 0 bases from J, with 10 bases between. Germline lookup yields CDR1 LNHDA and CDR2 SQIVND (reference sequence). This CDR3 region has 14 residues. CDR3 bases: TGTGCCAGTAGTGTTGGCAGAGTGAACACTGAAGCTTTCTTT. Its protein is CASSVGRVNTEAFF. Looking up the rest from reference TRBV19 and TRBJ1-1 gives the full variable domain: DGGITQSPKYLFRKEGQNVTLSCEQNLNHDAMYWYRQDPGQGLRLIYYSQIVNDFQKGDIAEGYSVSREKKESFPLTVTSAQKNPTAFYLCASSVGRVNTEAFFGQGTRLTVV.

The CDR3 here is CAWDRGIEETQYF. The CDR3 DNA reads as TGTGCCTGGGACAGGGGAATCGAAGAGACCCAGTACTTC. The rearrangement uses TRBV30 and TRBJ2-5, with TRBD1 matching 8 bases. Germline CDR1 GTSNPN, CDR2 SVGIG (reference sequence). V was pared by 5 bases and J by 3 bases, with 5 bases of the junction left unmatched. This CDR3 is built from 13 residues.

The J gene is TRBJ1-1, the V gene TRBV5-1, with D possibly matching TRBD1 (6 bases). The CDR3 extends over 15 amino acids. CDR1 and CDR2 (germline): SGHRS, YFSETQ. V lost 4 bases and J 6 bases, leaving 19 bases between the germline ends. Written as DNA, the CDR3 is TGCGCCAGCAGCCTAGAGGGGGTTTCGCTGTCTGAAGCTTTCTTT. Its translation is CASSLEGVSLSEAFF. The full variable domain, in which reference TRBV5-1 and TRBJ1-1 provide the parts outside the CDR3, is KAGVTQTPRYLIKTRGQQVTLSCSPISGHRSVSWYQQTPGQGLQFLFEYFSETQRNKGNFPGRFSGRQFSNSRSEMNVSTLELGDSALYLCASSLEGVSLSEAFFGQGTRLTVV.

The chain carries TRBV3-1 (or the pseudogene TRBV3-2) and TRBJ2-7, with 8 bases lining up with TRBD2. From germline, CDR1 is LGHDT and CDR2 YNNKEL (reference sequence). The V segment lost 3 bases and the J segment 2 bases; nucleotides outside the gene matches: 12. The CDR3 spans 17 residues. The CDR3: CASSHLSLAASPYEQYF. The CDR3 DNA is TGTGCCAGCAGCCATCTCTCACTAGCGGCTTCCCCCTACGAGCAGTACTTC.

This chain links TRBV19 with TRBJ1-4; 9 bases are a match to TRBD1. Germline V gene sequence: CDR1 LNHDA, CDR2 SQIVND (reference sequence). The V and J ends lost 9 bases and 7 bases, in that order; junction bases with no gene match: 9. This CDR3 is built from 14 residues. In nucleotides, the CDR3 is TGTGCCAGCCGGACAGGGGATGAAGGTGAAAAACTGTTTTTT. Translation: CASRTGDEGEKLFF.

V usage is TRBV6-6 and J usage is TRBJ2-7, with D uncertain. CDR1 and CDR2 from the germline V gene are MNHNY and SVGAGI (reference sequence). The length of the CDR3 is 14 residues. V lost 0 bases to trimming and J lost 2 bases, with 8 bases between them. The CDR3 here is CASSYSGMAYEQYF. The DNA for the CDR3 is TGTGCCAGCAGTTACTCAGGGATGGCCTACGAGCAGTACTTC.

This rearrangement joins TRBV25-1 to TRBJ1-2, with 8 nucleotides matching TRBD1. This CDR3 has 14 residues. Germline loops: CDR1 MGHDK, CDR2 SYGVNS. V was clipped by 6 bases and J by 3 bases; unmatched bases: 6. The CDR3 is CASRQGAGDYGYTF. The CDR3 DNA sequence: TGTGCCAGCAGGCAGGGGGCTGGAGACTATGGCTACACCTTC.

The genes are TRBV7-9 and TRBJ1-6; D might be TRBD1 (6 bases). Germline loops: CDR1 SEHNR, CDR2 FQNEAQ (reference sequence). Trimming shortened V by 5 bases and J by 0 bases, and 14 bases separated the two germline ends. The CDR3 consists of 17 residues. The CDR3: CASSPRDKSSYNSPLHF. CDR3 sequence (DNA): TGTGCCAGCAGCCCACGGGACAAGAGCTCCTATAATTCACCCCTCCACTTT.

With regard to this clone: Relative to the germline gene, one junction end is altered; a read error may explain this. The V gene is TRBV2, the J gene TRBJ1-2; D might be TRBD1 (6 bases). The CDR3 contains 13 residues. The germline CDR1 and CDR2 sequences are SNHLY and FYNNEI. This chain's CDR3 is CASSESGVFGYTF. CDR3 bases: TGTGCCAGCAGTGAATCAGGGGTTTTTGGCTACACTTTC.

This sequence joins TRBV7-6 and TRBJ2-7; D is possibly TRBD2 (6 bases). The CDR3 has 15 residues. CDR1 and CDR2 from the germline V gene are SGHVS and FNYEAQ. V was shortened by 2 bases and J by 6 bases, with 17 bases between the two germline ends. CDR3 in amino acids: CASSLIQNGSPEQYF. The CDR3 DNA reads as TGTGCCAGCAGCTTAATCCAAAACGGGAGCCCCGAGCAGTACTTC.

V usage is TRBV27 and J usage is TRBJ2-7, with D perhaps matching TRBD1 or TRBD2 (5 bases each). The CDR3 has 14 residues. Germline-derived CDR1 and CDR2 are MNHEY and SMNVEV (reference sequence). Trimming took 10 bases from V and 3 from J, leaving 19 bases between them. CDR3 sequence reads: CATHALGTSYEQYF. The CDR3 nucleotides read TGTGCCACCCATGCCTTGGGGACCAGCTACGAGCAGTACTTC.